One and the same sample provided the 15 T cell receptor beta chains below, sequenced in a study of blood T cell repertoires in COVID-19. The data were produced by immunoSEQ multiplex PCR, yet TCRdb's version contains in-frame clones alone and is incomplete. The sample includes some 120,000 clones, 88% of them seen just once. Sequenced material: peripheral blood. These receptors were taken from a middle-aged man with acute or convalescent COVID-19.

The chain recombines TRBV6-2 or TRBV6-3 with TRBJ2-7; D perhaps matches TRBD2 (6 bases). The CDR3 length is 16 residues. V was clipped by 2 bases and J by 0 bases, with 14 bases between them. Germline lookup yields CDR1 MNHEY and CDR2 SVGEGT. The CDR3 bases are TGTGCCAGCAGTTACAAGGAGGCGGGACTCTCCTACGAGCAGTACTTC. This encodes CASSYKEAGLSYEQYF.

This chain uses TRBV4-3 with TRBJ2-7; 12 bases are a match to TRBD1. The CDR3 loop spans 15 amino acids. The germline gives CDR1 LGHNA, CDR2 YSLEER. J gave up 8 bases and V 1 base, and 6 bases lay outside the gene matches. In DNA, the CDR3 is TGCGCCAGCAGCCAAGCCGGGACAGGGGGCGTCAAGCAGTACTTC. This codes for CASSQAGTGGVKQYF.

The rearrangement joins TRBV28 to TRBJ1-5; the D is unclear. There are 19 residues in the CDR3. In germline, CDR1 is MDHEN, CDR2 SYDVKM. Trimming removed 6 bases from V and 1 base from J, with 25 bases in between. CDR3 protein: CASSPLNSLMDLSNQPQHF. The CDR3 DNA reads TGTGCCAGCAGCCCCCTCAACAGCCTGATGGATCTCAGCAATCAGCCCCAGCATTTT.

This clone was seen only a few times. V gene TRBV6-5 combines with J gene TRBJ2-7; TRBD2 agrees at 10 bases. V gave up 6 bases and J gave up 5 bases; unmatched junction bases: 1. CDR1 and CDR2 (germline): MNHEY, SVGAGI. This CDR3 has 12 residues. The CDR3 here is CASRGLADEQYF. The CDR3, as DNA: TGTGCCAGCAGAGGACTAGCGGACGAGCAGTACTTC.

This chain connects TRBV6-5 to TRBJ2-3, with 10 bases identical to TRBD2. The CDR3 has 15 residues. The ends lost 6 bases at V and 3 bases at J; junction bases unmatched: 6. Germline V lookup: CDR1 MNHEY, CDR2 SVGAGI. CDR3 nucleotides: TGTGCCAGCAGCCCCAATAGCGGGAGGACAGATACGCAGTATTTT. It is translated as CASSPNSGRTDTQYF.

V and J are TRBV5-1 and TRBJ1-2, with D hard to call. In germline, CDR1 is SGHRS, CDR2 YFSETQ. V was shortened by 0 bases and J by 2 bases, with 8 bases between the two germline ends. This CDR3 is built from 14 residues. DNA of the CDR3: TGCGCCAGCAGCTTGGAGAGGGCCAACTATGGCTACACCTTC. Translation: CASSLERANYGYTF.

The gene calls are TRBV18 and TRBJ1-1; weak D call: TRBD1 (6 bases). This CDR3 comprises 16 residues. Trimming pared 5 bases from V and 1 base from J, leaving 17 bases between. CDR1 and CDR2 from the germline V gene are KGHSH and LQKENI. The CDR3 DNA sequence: TGTGCCAGCTCAATAACTTGGGGGCCGGGGAACACTGAAGCTTTCTTT. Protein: CASSITWGPGNTEAFF.

The DNA for the CDR3 is TGTGCCAGCAGCGAGGCGGGAGGCCGAAGCACAGATACGCAGTATTTT. Translation gives CASSEAGGRSTDTQYF. This sequence joins TRBV7-9 and TRBJ2-3, with TRBD2 matching over 8 bases. The CDR3 is 16 amino acids. With V trimmed by 5 bases and J by 0 bases, 7 bases remained unmatched. Germline V gene sequence: CDR1 SEHNR, CDR2 FQNEAQ (reference sequence).

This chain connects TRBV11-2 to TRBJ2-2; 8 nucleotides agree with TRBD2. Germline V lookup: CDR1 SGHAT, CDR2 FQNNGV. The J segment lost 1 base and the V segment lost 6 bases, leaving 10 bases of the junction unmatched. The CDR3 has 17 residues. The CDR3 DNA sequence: TGTGCCAGCAGAACAAGTCTGCGGGAGGAGAACACCGGGGAGCTGTTTTTT. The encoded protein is CASRTSLREENTGELFF.

For the CDR3, the DNA is TGTGCCACCAGTGATTGGGGGCACCACGACGGGGAGCTGTTTTTT. Protein: CATSDWGHHDGELFF. The V call is TRBV24-1, the J call TRBJ2-2, with a tentative D call TRBD1 (6 bases). This CDR3 spans 15 amino acids. Germline V gene sequence: CDR1 KGHDR, CDR2 SFDVKD. V dropped 2 bases and J dropped 7 bases, with 13 bases sitting between them.

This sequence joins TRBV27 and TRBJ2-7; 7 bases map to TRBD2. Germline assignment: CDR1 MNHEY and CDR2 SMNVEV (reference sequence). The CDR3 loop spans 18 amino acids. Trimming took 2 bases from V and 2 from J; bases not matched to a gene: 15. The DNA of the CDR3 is TGTGCCAGCAGTTTAGTAGGCCGGGAGGCCTATTACCCCTACGAGCAGTACTTC. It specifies CASSLVGREAYYPYEQYF.

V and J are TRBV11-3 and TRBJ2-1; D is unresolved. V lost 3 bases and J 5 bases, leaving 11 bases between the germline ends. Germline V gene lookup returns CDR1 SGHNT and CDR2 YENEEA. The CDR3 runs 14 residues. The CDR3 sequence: CASSLNAVHNEQFF. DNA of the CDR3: TGTGCCAGCAGCTTGAACGCGGTCCACAATGAGCAGTTCTTC. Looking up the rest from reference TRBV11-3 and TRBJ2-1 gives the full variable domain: EAGVVQSPRYKIIEKKQPVAFWCNPISGHNTLYWYLQNLGQGPELLIRYENEEAVDDSQLPKDRFSAERLKGVDSTLKIQPAELGDSAVYLCASSLNAVHNEQFFGPGTRLTVL.

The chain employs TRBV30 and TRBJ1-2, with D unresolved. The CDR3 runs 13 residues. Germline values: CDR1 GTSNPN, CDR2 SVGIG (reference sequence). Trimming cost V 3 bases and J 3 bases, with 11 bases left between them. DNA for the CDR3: TGTGCCTGGAGGATCAAACGGGACTATGGCTACACCTTC. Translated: CAWRIKRDYGYTF. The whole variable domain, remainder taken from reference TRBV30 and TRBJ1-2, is SQTIHQWPATLVQPVGSPLSLECTVEGTSNPNLYWYRQAAGRGLQLLFYSVGIGQISSEVPQNLSASRPQDRQFILSSKKLLLSDSGFYLCAWRIKRDYGYTFGSGTRLTVV.

In DNA form, the CDR3 reads TGCGCCAGCAGCCTCTCTGGGGCCAACGTCCTGACTTTC. Protein product: CASSLSGANVLTF. The J gene is TRBJ2-6, the V gene TRBV5-1; D call uncertain. Germline CDR1 is SGHRS and CDR2 is YFSETQ. The germline V and J ends were trimmed by 4 bases and 0 bases, with 2 bases remaining between them. CDR3 length: 13 residues.

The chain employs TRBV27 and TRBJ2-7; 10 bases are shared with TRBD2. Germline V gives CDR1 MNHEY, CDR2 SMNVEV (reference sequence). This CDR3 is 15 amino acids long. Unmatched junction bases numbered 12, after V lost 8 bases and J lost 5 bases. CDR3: CASYSSGSPVDEQYF. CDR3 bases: TGTGCCAGCTACTCTAGCGGGAGTCCCGTCGACGAGCAGTACTTC.